This is a list of T cell receptor beta chains from one sample in a study of CD8+ T cells in alopecia areata. Measured with immunoSEQ multiplex PCR; TCRdb has only the in-frame clones, and not every one. The sample contains around 200,000 clones, around 60% of which appear only once. Specimen: CD4+ T cells sorted from blood, collected at week 4, from a patient treated with tofacitinib. These receptors were collected from a human donor with alopecia areata. Both conserved end residues are trimmed from each CDR3.

cdr3_aa v_call
ATSRDRGETSGTYEQY TRBV15
ASSLEVQQF TRBV7-2
ASSLRNTYEQY TRBV11-2
ASSLRQGTKDTQY TRBV4-1
AWSVGGGNTEAF TRBV30
ASSSAGSGRQEQF TRBV27
ALQMPGTGHGYT TRBV30
ASSRTDYQPQH TRBV16
AWGDKGPQH TRBV30
ASSLGPNSNYEQY TRBV11-2
ASSLGWTERNNEQF TRBV28
ASSSLRGPGGYGYT TRBV6-5
ASSWTENTEAF TRBV27
SVEKTGGNEQY TRBV29-1
ASSRREGFGYGYT TRBV28
ASSSTGGNQPQH TRBV19
ASSLVHRDPQH TRBV11-2
ASTVGRVEAF TRBV7-9
ASSQDRPVETQY TRBV4-2
ASSLEGAEQY TRBV5-1
SVATGREQPQH TRBV29-1
SYMGQQRLETQY TRBV29-1
ASSEDRVGGYT TRBV2
ATADSRVEKLF TRBV2
ASSPGTSGTMSRELF TRBV4-2
ASSVVADLTYEQY TRBV9
AWNSGAGEQF TRBV30
ASSRFGGNADTQY TRBV9
ASSQAEFAGLAGETQY TRBV4-2